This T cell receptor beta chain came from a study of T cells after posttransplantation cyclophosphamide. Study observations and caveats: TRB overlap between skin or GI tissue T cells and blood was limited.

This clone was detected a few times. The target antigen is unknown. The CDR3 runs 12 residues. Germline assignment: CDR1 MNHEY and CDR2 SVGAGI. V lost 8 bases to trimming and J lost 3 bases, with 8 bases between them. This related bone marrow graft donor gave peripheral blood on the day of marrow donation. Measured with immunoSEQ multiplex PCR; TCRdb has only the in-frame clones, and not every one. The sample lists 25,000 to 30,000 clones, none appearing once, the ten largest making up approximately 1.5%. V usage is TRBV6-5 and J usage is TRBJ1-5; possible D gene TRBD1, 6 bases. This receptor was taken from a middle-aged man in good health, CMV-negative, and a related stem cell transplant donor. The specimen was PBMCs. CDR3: CASRDNNQPQHF. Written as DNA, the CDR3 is TGTGCCAGCCGGGACAACAATCAGCCCCAGCATTTT.